The 10 T cell receptor beta chains presented below share a single source sample, sequenced in a study of blood T cells in healthy people across ages. A second PCR, run for about 6 to 12 cycles, used a sample-barcoded 5' primer plus a J-beta primer mix. TCRdb re-called the 5' RACE reads with MiXCR, one entry per CDR3 protein. The sample has under 700,000 distinct CDR3 sequences, about 24% seen once. This sample also appeared in a second study, on T cells of mothers and their children.

Sequencing was carried out using blood. These receptors were obtained from a boy aged 10-17 years in good health.

This clonotype was counted a few times. The chain employs TRBV5-1 and TRBJ1-2; D uncertain. V was trimmed by 1 base and J by 3 bases, leaving 13 bases between them. The germline V gene has CDR1 SGHRS and CDR2 YFSETQ. The length of the CDR3 is 15 residues. CDR3 sequence (DNA): TGCGCCAGCAGCTTGCTGTTGGGTAAGGACTATGGCTACACCTTC. Protein product: CASSLLLGKDYGYTF.

This clonotype has more than one count but fewer than ten. The chain recombines TRBV20-1 with TRBJ1-2; D call uncertain. CDR3 length: 12 residues. Germline assignment: CDR1 DFQATT and CDR2 SNEGSKA (reference sequence). Deletions cut 7 bases from V and 2 bases from J, with 11 bases between. The CDR3 DNA is TGCAGTGTAGACCAATTCAACTATGGCTACACCTTC. It specifies CSVDQFNYGYTF.

This clonotype was detected a few times. The V and J genes are TRBV3-1 and TRBJ2-1; TRBD2 matches at 12 bases. The CDR3 contains 18 residues. V shed 1 base, J shed 1 base, and the junction held 5 bases outside the gene matches. CDR1 is LGHDT and CDR2 is YNNKEL in the germline V gene (reference sequence). The CDR3 loop reads CASSQVLAGGRSYNEQFF. The DNA of the CDR3 is TGTGCCAGCAGCCAAGTGCTAGCGGGAGGGCGGTCCTACAATGAGCAGTTCTTC.

The chain links TRBV27 to TRBJ2-5; possibly TRBD2 for D (6 bases). TRBJ2-1 explains the end of the DNA better; the J call may be wrong. The CDR3 runs to 16 residues. Germline CDR1 is MNHEY and CDR2 is SMNVEV (reference sequence). For the CDR3, the DNA is TGTGCCAGCAGTAGGACCCCCGGGGGAGGAATGAATGAGCAGTTCTTC. Its translation: CASSRTPGGGMNEQFF.

This chain links TRBV7-2 with TRBJ2-1, with 10 bases matching TRBD2. Germline assignment: CDR1 SGHTA and CDR2 FQGNSA. V was clipped by 5 bases and J by 6 bases; unmatched bases: 7. This CDR3 region has 15 residues. CDR3 sequence (DNA): TGTGCCAGCAGCCGTTCCGGGACTAGCGTCAATGAGCAGTTCTTC. This translates into CASSRSGTSVNEQFF.

CDR3 amino acids: CATSDLKGAGNEQFF. DNA for the CDR3: TGTGCCACCAGTGATTTGAAGGGGGCTGGCAATGAGCAGTTCTTC. J is TRBJ2-1 and V is TRBV24-1; 7 bases are a match to TRBD1. V was pared by 0 bases and J by 6 bases, with 4 bases of the junction left unmatched. CDR1 and CDR2 from the germline V gene are KGHDR and SFDVKD. There are 15 residues in the CDR3.

The chain combines TRBV20-1 with TRBJ1-4; D is unresolved. Trimming removed 5 bases at V and 5 bases at J, with 15 bases between. Germline CDR1 reads DFQATT; CDR2 reads SNEGSKA (reference sequence). The CDR3 extends over 14 amino acids. This chain's CDR3 is CSARPGRRNEKLFF. CDR3 nucleotides: TGCAGTGCTCGACCGGGTCGGAGAAATGAAAAACTGTTTTTT.

Only a few counts were recorded for this clonotype. The chain is built from TRBV27 and TRBJ2-1; 11 bases fit TRBD2. CDR1 is MNHEY and CDR2 is SMNVEV in the germline V gene (reference sequence). Losses at the gene ends were 4 bases for V and 6 bases for J; bases not matched to a gene: 8. CDR3 length: 16 amino acids. CDR3 nucleotide sequence: TGTGCCAGCAGTTCCAAACTAGCGGGAGAACGCAATGAGCAGTTCTTC. It encodes CASSSKLAGERNEQFF.

The chain uses TRBV7-3 and TRBJ2-2, with unresolved D. This CDR3 spans 15 amino acids. Germline CDR1 SGHTA, CDR2 FQGTGA. Trimming removed 1 base from V and 3 bases from J, with 9 bases in between. The CDR3 DNA follows: TGTGCCAGCAGCTTAAACGGCCCAGACACCGGGGAGCTGTTTTTT. This codes for CASSLNGPDTGELFF. Complete variable domain (other parts from reference TRBV7-3 and TRBJ2-2): GAGVSQTPSNKVTEKGKYVELRCDPISGHTALYWYRQSLGQGPEFLIYFQGTGAADDSGLPNDRFFAVRPEGSVSTLKIQRTERGDSAVYLCASSLNGPDTGELFFGEGSRLTVL.

A word on this clonotype: The junction and the germline gene differ at one end; a read error may be behind it. The chain is built from TRBV7-2 and TRBJ2-1; TRBD1 might be the D (5 bases). Per the germline V gene, CDR1 is SGHTA and CDR2 is FQGNSA. This CDR3 is built from 15 residues. Here the CDR3 DNA reads TGTGCCAGCAGCTTCCGGCCAATGAAGGGGAATGAGCGGTTCTTC. It encodes CASSFRPMKGNERFF.